This TCR beta chain was obtained from a study of blood T cell repertoires in COVID-19. Whole-study context: PBMCs, B-cell-depleted T cells, or T cells provided the cDNA or gDNA that made up the material.

In the source study's methods: Nucleated cell counts were estimated from reference gene primer amplification. The table came from immunoSEQ multiplex PCR; TCRdb's copy has only in-frame clones and leaves some out. That table gives V, J and clone size, and the DNA gave D and trimming. The sample includes around 80,000 clones, about 70% of them seen just once. The trim removed 4 bases at V and 7 bases at J, leaving 6 bases unmatched. Germline V gene data show CDR1 as SNHLY and CDR2 as FYNNEI. This CDR3 region has 13 residues. The sequenced sample was peripheral blood. The rearrangement joins TRBV2 to TRBJ1-1; 7 nucleotides line up with TRBD1. This clonotype was sampled from a man in his forties or fifties with active or convalescent COVID-19. CDR3 nucleotide sequence: TGTGCCAGCAGTGGACAGGGACTCAGTGAAGCTTTCTTT. As protein: CASSGQGLSEAFF. Looking up the rest from reference TRBV2 and TRBJ1-1 gives the full variable domain: EPEVTQTPSHQVTQMGQEVILRCVPISNHLYFYWYRQILGQKVEFLVSFYNNEISEKSEIFDDQFSVERPDGSNFTLKIRSTKLEDSAMYFCASSGQGLSEAFFGQGTRLTVV.